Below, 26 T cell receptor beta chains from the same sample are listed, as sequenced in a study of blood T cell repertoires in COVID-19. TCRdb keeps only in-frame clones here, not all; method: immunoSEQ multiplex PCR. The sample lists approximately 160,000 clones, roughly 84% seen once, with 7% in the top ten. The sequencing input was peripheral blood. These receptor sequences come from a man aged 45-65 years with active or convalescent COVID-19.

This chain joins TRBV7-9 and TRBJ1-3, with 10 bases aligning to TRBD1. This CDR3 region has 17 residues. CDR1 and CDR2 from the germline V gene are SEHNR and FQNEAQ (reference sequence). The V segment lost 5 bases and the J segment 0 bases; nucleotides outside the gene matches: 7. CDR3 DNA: TGTGCCAGCAGCGGGGGACAGGGGACTAACTCTGGAAACACCATATATTTT. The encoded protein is CASSGGQGTNSGNTIYF.

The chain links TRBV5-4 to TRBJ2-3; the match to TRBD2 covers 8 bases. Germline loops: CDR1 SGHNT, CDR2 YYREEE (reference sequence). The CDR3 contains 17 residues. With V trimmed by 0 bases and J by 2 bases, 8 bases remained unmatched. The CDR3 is CASSLGRGAGFTDTQYF. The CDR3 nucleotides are TGTGCCAGCAGCTTGGGGCGGGGGGCCGGGTTCACAGATACGCAGTATTTT.

This CDR3 reads CASSLWHNQPQHF. Written as DNA, the CDR3 is TGTGCCAGCAGCCTCTGGCACAATCAGCCCCAGCATTTT. The rearrangement joins TRBV7-8 to TRBJ1-5; D gene ambiguous. V shed 5 bases and J shed 3 bases, with 8 bases lying between them. Germline lookup yields CDR1 SGHVS and CDR2 FQNEAQ. The CDR3 has 13 amino acids.

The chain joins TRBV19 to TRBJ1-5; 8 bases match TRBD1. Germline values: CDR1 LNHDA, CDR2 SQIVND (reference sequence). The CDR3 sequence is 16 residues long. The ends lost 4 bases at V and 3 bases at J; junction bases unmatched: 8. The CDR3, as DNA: TGTGCCAGTAGTAAGTCGGACAGGGCCGACAATCAGCCCCAGCATTTT. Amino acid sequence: CASSKSDRADNQPQHF.

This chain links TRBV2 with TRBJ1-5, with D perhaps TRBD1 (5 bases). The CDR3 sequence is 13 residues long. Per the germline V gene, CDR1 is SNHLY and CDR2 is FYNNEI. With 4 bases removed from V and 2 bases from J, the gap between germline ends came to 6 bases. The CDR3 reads CASSVQGNQPQHF. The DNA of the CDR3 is TGTGCCAGCAGTGTACAGGGCAATCAGCCCCAGCATTTT.

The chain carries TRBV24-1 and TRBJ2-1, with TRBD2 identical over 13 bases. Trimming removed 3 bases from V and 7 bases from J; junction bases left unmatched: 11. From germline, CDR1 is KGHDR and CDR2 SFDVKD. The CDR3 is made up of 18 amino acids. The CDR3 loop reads CATSDEGGGLAGKNEQFF. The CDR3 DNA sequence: TGTGCCACCAGTGATGAAGGGGGGGGACTAGCGGGAAAAAATGAGCAGTTCTTC.

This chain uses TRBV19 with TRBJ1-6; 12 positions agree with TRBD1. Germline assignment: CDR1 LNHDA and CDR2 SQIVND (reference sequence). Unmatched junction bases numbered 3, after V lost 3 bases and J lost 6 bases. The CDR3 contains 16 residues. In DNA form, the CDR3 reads TGTGCCAGTAGTATCCGGGACAGGGGGCTTAATTCACCCCTCCACTTT. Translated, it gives CASSIRDRGLNSPLHF.

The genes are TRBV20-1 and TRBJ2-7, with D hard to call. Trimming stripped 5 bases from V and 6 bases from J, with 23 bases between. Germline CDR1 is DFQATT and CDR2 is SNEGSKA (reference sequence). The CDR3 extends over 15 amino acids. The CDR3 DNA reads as TGCAGTGCTTGTGAGTTCGCCCTTACGCTATGCGAGCAGTACTTC. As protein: CSACEFALTLCEQYF.

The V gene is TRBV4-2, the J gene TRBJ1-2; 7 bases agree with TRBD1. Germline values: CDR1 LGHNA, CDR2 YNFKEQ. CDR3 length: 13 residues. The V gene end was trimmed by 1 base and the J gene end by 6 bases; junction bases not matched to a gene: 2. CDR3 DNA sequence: TGTGCCAGCAGCCAAGGACAGGGTGATGGCTACACCTTC. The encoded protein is CASSQGQGDGYTF.

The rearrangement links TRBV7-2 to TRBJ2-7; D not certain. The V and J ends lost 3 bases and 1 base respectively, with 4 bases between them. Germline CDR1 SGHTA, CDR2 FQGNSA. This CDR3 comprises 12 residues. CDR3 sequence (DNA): TGTGCCAGCAGCTTCGGGTCCTACGAGCAGTACTTC. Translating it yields CASSFGSYEQYF.

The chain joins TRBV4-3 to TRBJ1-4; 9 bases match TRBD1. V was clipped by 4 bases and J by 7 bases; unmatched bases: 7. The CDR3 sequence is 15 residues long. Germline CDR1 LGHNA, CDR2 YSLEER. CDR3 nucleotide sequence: TGCGCCAGCAGCCTCCAGACAGGGGGTGGTGAAAAACTGTTTTTT. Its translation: CASSLQTGGGEKLFF.

The CDR3 region is CAIRDSVSGNTIYF. The CDR3 DNA follows: TGTGCCATCCGGGACTCCGTCTCTGGAAACACCATATATTTT. The chain couples TRBV10-3 to TRBJ1-3; D is perhaps TRBD1 (5 bases). Looked up from germline, CDR1 is ENHRY and CDR2 is SYGVKD. Trimming removed 8 bases at V and 0 bases at J, with 11 bases between. The CDR3 runs 14 residues.

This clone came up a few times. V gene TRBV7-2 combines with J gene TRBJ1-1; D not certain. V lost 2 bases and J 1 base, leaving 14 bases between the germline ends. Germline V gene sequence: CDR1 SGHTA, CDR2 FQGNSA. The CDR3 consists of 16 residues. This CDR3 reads CASSLRYSRRNTEAFF. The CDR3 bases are TGTGCCAGCAGCTTACGTTACAGCCGTCGGAACACTGAAGCTTTCTTT.

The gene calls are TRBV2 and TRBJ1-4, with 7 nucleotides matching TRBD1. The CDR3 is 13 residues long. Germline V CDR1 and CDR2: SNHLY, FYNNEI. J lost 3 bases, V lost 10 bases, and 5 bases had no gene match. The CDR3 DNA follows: TGTGCCACAGGACAGGTTTCTAATGAAAAACTGTTTTTT. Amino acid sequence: CATGQVSNEKLFF.

CDR3 region: CASSRSSNTGELFF. In nucleotides, the CDR3 is TGTGCCAGCAGTCGGTCGAGTAACACCGGGGAGCTGTTTTTT. The chain recombines TRBV6-2 or TRBV6-3 with TRBJ2-2; no firm D call. Germline V CDR1 and CDR2: MNHEY, SVGEGT. The CDR3 is 14 amino acids. V was shortened by 5 bases and J by 2 bases, with 9 bases between the two germline ends.

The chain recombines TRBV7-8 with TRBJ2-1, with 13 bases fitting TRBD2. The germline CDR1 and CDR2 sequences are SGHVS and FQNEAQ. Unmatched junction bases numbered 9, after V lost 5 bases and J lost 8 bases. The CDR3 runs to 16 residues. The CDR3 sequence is CASSIQTSGGVYEQFF. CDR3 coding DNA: TGTGCCAGCAGCATACAAACTAGCGGGGGGGTGTATGAGCAGTTCTTC.

The CDR3 nucleotides are TGTGCCACCAGTGATCCCGACAGGGCGTATGAGCAGTTCTTC. This codes for CATSDPDRAYEQFF. The chain has TRBV24-1 and TRBJ2-1; 7 positions match TRBD1. V trimming: 3 bases; J trimming: 8 bases; junction bases outside the gene matches: 6. CDR3 length: 14 residues. Germline assignment: CDR1 KGHDR and CDR2 SFDVKD.

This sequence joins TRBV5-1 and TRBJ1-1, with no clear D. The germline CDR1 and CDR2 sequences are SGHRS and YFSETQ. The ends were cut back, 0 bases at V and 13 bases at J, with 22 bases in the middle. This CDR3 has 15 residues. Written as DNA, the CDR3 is TGCGCCAGCAGCTTGGATATATCGGGGTTTCAGGTGTTTTTCTTT. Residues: CASSLDISGFQVFFF.

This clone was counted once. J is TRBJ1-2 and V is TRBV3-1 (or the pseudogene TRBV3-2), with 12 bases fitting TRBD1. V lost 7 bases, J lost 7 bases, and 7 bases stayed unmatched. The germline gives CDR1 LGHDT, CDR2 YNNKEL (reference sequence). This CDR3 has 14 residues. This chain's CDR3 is CASTRDRGQGGYTF. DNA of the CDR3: TGTGCCAGCACCCGGGACAGGGGGCAAGGTGGCTACACCTTC.

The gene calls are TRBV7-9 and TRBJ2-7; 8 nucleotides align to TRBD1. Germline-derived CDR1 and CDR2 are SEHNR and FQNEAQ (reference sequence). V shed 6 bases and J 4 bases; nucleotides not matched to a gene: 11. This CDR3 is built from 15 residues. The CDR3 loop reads CASRPAGGDRYEQYF. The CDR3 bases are TGTGCCAGCAGACCCGCTGGCGGGGACAGGTACGAGCAGTACTTC. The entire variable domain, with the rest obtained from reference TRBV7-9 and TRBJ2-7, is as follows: DTGVSQNPRHKITKRGQNVTFRCDPISEHNRLYWYRQTLGQGPEFLTYFQNEAQLEKSRLLSDRFSAERPKGSFSTLEIQRTEQGDSAMYLCASRPAGGDRYEQYFGPGTRLTVT.

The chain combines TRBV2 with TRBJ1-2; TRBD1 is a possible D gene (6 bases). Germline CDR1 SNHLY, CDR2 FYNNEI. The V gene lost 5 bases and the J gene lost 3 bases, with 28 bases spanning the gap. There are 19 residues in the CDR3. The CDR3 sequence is CASSRSGGGELKTDYGYTF. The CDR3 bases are TGTGCCAGCAGTCGCTCCGGGGGGGGCGAATTAAAGACGGACTATGGCTACACCTTC.

The DNA of the CDR3 is TGTGCGCAGGGGAGCGGGAGGGGCGAGCAGTTCTTC. Translated: CAQGSGRGEQFF. The chain links TRBV7-9 to TRBJ2-1, with 10 bases lining up with TRBD2. Germline V gives CDR1 SEHNR, CDR2 FQNEAQ (reference sequence). The CDR3 has 12 residues.

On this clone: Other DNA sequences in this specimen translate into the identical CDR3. The CDR3 sequence: CASSFRGRETQYF. CDR3 nucleotide sequence: TGTGCCAGCAGTTTCAGGGGGCGAGAGACCCAGTACTTC. The chain combines TRBV27 with TRBJ2-5, with 8 positions matching TRBD1. CDR3 length: 13 residues. CDR1 is MNHEY and CDR2 is SMNVEV in the germline V gene (reference sequence). V shed 3 bases and J 4 bases; nucleotides not matched to a gene: 1.

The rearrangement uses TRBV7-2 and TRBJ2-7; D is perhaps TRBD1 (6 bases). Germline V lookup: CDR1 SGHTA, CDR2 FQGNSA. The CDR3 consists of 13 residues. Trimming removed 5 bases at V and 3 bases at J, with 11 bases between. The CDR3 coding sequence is TGTGCCAGCAGCAAAAACAGGGACTACGAGCAGTACTTC. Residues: CASSKNRDYEQYF.

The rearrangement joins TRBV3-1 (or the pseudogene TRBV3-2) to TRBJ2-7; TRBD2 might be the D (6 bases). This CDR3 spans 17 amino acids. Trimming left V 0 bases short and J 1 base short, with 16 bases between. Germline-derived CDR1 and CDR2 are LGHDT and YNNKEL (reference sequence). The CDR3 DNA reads TGTGCCAGCAGCCAAGATGGGAGGCTAGTGGGTTCCTACGAGCAGTACTTC. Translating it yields CASSQDGRLVGSYEQYF.

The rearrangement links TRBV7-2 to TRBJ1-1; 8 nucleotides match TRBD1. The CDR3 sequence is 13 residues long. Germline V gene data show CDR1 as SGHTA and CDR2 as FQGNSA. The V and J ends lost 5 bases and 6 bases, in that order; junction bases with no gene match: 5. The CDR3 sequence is CASSPRTGSEAFF. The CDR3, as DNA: TGTGCCAGCAGCCCCCGGACAGGGTCTGAAGCTTTCTTT.